What follows are 20 T cell receptor beta chains derived from one specimen sequenced in a study of sequential checkpoint blockade in melanoma. Only in-frame clones appear in the TCRdb table, and some are missing; sequencing was by immunoSEQ multiplex PCR. Counted here are some 9,400 clones, around 71% occurring once; the ten biggest clones make up around 24%. Treatment specified: randomized to nivolumab then ipilimumab (arm A) or the reverse (arm B). Sample: CD8+ T cells sorted from blood (inferred from file names), taken from a patient given nivolumab and ipilimumab in sequence. The source of these receptors is a human donor with melanoma.

This clone was detected only a few times. The chain has TRBV19 and TRBJ1-2; D is possibly TRBD1 (5 bases). Trimming removed 7 bases at V and 4 bases at J, with 19 bases between. Germline V gene data show CDR1 as LNHDA and CDR2 as SQIVND (reference sequence). CDR3 length equals 15 residues. CDR3 bases: TGTGCCAGTAAACTGGGGCAGGGTGAGGCCTATGGCTACACCTTC. As protein: CASKLGQGEAYGYTF.

The rearrangement joins TRBV9 to TRBJ2-3; TRBD2 agrees at 10 bases. The CDR3 length is 16 residues. The V gene end was trimmed by 0 bases and the J gene end by 6 bases; junction bases not matched to a gene: 7. Per germline, CDR1 SGDLS and CDR2 YYNGEE. CDR3 sequence: CASSVASGGAGDTQYF. CDR3 bases: TGTGCCAGCAGCGTAGCGAGCGGGGGGGCCGGGGATACGCAGTATTTT.

The rearrangement links TRBV6-5 to TRBJ2-7; 8 nucleotides agree with TRBD2. Germline CDR1 MNHEY, CDR2 SVGAGI. J lost 6 bases, V lost 2 bases, and 9 bases had no gene match. The CDR3 spans 15 residues. The CDR3 bases are TGTGCCAGCAGTTACCTGACGGGAGGGCCAGGCGAGCAGTACTTC. Its translation: CASSYLTGGPGEQYF.

The rearrangement joins TRBV5-3 to TRBJ1-4; D perhaps matches TRBD1 (5 bases). TRBV5-3 is an open reading frame, and its role is uncertain. V was cut by 7 bases and J by 3 bases, with 13 bases left in between. The CDR3 loop spans 14 amino acids. The CDR3 coding sequence is TGTGCCAGATCGGGGTCGGGGGCTAATGAAAAACTGTTTTTT. Residues: CARSGSGANEKLFF.

The chain carries TRBV18 and TRBJ2-6, with D possibly TRBD2 on 6 matching bases. Germline V gives CDR1 KGHSH, CDR2 LQKENI. This CDR3 comprises 15 residues. Trimming took off 4 bases at V and 5 bases at J, with 12 bases between the two ends. This CDR3 reads CASSRIGSRANVLTF. The CDR3 DNA sequence: TGTGCCAGCTCACGGATCGGGAGTCGGGCCAACGTCCTGACTTTC.

This clone came up a few times. V and J are TRBV30 and TRBJ2-1; D ambiguous. V lost 1 base, J lost 4 bases, and 8 bases lay in between. The germline CDR1 and CDR2 sequences are GTSNPN and SVGIG (reference sequence). This CDR3 region has 13 residues. The CDR3 sequence: CAWSDSFYNEQFF. Here the CDR3 DNA reads TGTGCCTGGAGTGACAGTTTTTACAATGAGCAGTTCTTC.

DNA of the CDR3: TGTGCCACCAGCAGAGAAGGACTCACAAAAGTCAATGAGCAGTTCTTC. Its translation: CATSREGLTKVNEQFF. The V and J genes are TRBV15 and TRBJ2-1; TRBD2 is a possible D gene (5 bases). The V gene lost 0 bases and the J gene lost 6 bases, with 15 bases spanning the gap. Germline V CDR1 and CDR2: LNHNV, YYDKDF (reference sequence). The CDR3 has 16 residues.

The genes are TRBV7-9 and TRBJ2-5, with 7 bases aligning to TRBD2. This CDR3 contains 16 residues. In germline, CDR1 is SEHNR, CDR2 FQNEAQ (reference sequence). Unmatched junction bases numbered 8, after V lost 3 bases and J lost 1 base. CDR3 protein: CASSFSRGGGQETQYF. CDR3 in DNA: TGTGCCAGCAGCTTTAGTCGTGGGGGGGGCCAAGAGACCCAGTACTTC.

This clone was recorded a few times. The CDR3 sequence is CASSVPGWELFF. The DNA of the CDR3 is TGTGCCAGTAGTGTACCAGGGTGGGAGCTGTTTTTT. The chain combines TRBV19 with TRBJ2-2, with D possibly matching TRBD1 (5 bases). This CDR3 comprises 12 residues. CDR1 and CDR2 from the germline V gene are LNHDA and SQIVND (reference sequence). Trimming took 5 bases from V and 9 from J, leaving 10 bases between them.

This clone showed up just a few times. V usage is TRBV7-9 and J usage is TRBJ2-5; the match to TRBD2 covers 10 bases. Trimming cost V 5 bases and J 1 base; bases outside gene matches: 10. The CDR3 runs 17 residues. The germline V gene has CDR1 SEHNR and CDR2 FQNEAQ (reference sequence). The CDR3 spells CASSTSTSGALQETQYF. DNA of the CDR3: TGTGCCAGCAGCACGAGCACTAGCGGGGCTCTCCAAGAGACCCAGTACTTC.

The chain has TRBV7-9 and TRBJ2-2; TRBD1 aligns across 9 bases. This CDR3 is built from 16 residues. Losses at the gene ends were 5 bases for V and 5 bases for J; bases not matched to a gene: 9. The germline gives CDR1 SEHNR, CDR2 FQNEAQ (reference sequence). CDR3 sequence reads: CASSNRDREPTGELFF. The CDR3 DNA follows: TGTGCCAGCAGCAACCGGGACAGGGAGCCTACCGGGGAGCTGTTTTTT.

The table lists this clone with a few counts. The J gene is TRBJ1-6, the V gene TRBV19; D is undetermined. The CDR3 is made up of 13 amino acids. Looked up from germline, CDR1 is LNHDA and CDR2 is SQIVND (reference sequence). Trimming removed 7 bases from V and 7 bases from J, with 11 bases in between. CDR3 residues: CASNPGSNSPLHF. CDR3 nucleotides: TGTGCCAGTAACCCGGGATCAAATTCACCCCTCCACTTT.

For this clone: At the DNA level, this CDR3 is encoded by other sequences in the same sample as well. The chain combines TRBV18 with TRBJ2-7; 8 bases are a match to TRBD2. CDR1 and CDR2 from the germline V gene are KGHSH and LQKENI. The CDR3 loop spans 15 amino acids. Trimming took 0 bases from V and 2 from J; bases not matched to a gene: 3. CDR3 bases: TGTGCCAGCTCACCACCGAGCGGGAGTCCCTACGAGCAGTACTTC. It codes for CASSPPSGSPYEQYF. The complete variable domain, with remaining parts taken from reference TRBV18 and TRBJ2-7, reads NAGVMQNPRHLVRRRGQEARLRCSPMKGHSHVYWYRQLPEEGLKFMVYLQKENIIDESGMPKERFSAEFPKEGPSILRIQQVVRGDSAAYFCASSPPSGSPYEQYFGPGTRLTVT.

The chain recombines TRBV4-1 with TRBJ1-1; D possibly corresponds to TRBD1 (6 bases). The CDR3 runs to 13 residues. Trimming took 8 bases from V and 4 from J, leaving 14 bases between them. Per the germline V gene, CDR1 is MGHRA and CDR2 is YSYEKL. The CDR3 nucleotides read TGCGCCAGCGGTCTAACAGGGTCCACTGAAGCTTTCTTT. Residues: CASGLTGSTEAFF.

The chain joins TRBV7-6 to TRBJ2-1, with 11 bases that match TRBD2. In germline, CDR1 is SGHVS, CDR2 FNYEAQ. This CDR3 is 16 amino acids long. Trimming removed 4 bases from V and 9 bases from J; junction bases left unmatched: 11. The CDR3 region is CASSSVAGGSLGEQFF. The CDR3, as DNA: TGTGCCAGCAGCTCCGTAGCGGGAGGGTCCCTCGGTGAGCAGTTCTTC.

V gene TRBV7-9 combines with J gene TRBJ2-5, with D perhaps TRBD1 (6 bases). The J call is doubtful: the DNA matches TRBJ2-7 better. The CDR3 has 14 amino acids. CDR1 and CDR2 from the germline V gene are SEHNR and FQNEAQ (reference sequence). CDR3 DNA: TGTGCCAGCAGCGGAGAGGTCAGGGGTAACGAGCAGTACTTC. Its translation is CASSGEVRGNEQYF.

This clone was observed a handful of times. The chain employs TRBV25-1 and TRBJ2-3; 10 nucleotides match TRBD1. Germline-derived CDR1 and CDR2 are MGHDK and SYGVNS. This CDR3 comprises 15 residues. The ends lost 6 bases at V and 5 bases at J; junction bases unmatched: 8. In DNA, the CDR3 is TGTGCCAGCAGGGCCGGGACAGGGGACATAGATACGCAGTATTTT. Translated: CASRAGTGDIDTQYF.

This clone came up once. The chain couples TRBV5-5 to TRBJ2-1, with D uncertain. The germline V gene encodes CDR1 SGHKS and CDR2 YYEKEE (reference sequence). V was shortened by 0 bases and J by 6 bases, with 4 bases between the two germline ends. The CDR3 runs 12 residues. The CDR3 sequence: CASSLAFNEQFF. The DNA of the CDR3 is TGTGCCAGCAGCTTGGCCTTCAATGAGCAGTTCTTC.

This rearrangement joins TRBV7-3 to TRBJ1-1; TRBD1 aligns across 10 bases. This CDR3 comprises 16 residues. J lost 2 bases, V lost 5 bases, and 8 bases had no gene match. Germline CDR1 is SGHTA and CDR2 is FQGTGA. CDR3 nucleotide sequence: TGTGCCAGCAGCCCCGGGGACAGGGGACTTAACACTGAAGCTTTCTTT. Translated, it gives CASSPGDRGLNTEAFF.

The gene calls are TRBV9 and TRBJ2-3; TRBD1 might be the D (5 bases). This CDR3 has 17 residues. V shed 0 bases and J shed 0 bases, with 14 bases lying between them. The germline V gene encodes CDR1 SGDLS and CDR2 YYNGEE. The CDR3 spells CASSVAQGRVSTDTQYF. CDR3 DNA: TGTGCCAGCAGCGTAGCCCAGGGCAGGGTCAGCACAGATACGCAGTATTTT.